Below, 8 T cell receptor beta chains from the same sample are listed, as sequenced in a study of CD8+ T cells in alopecia areata. RNA was isolated and reverse transcribed to cDNA, the sequencing template. TCRdb keeps only in-frame clones here, not all; method: immunoSEQ multiplex PCR. The sample comprises 150,000 or so clones, around 50% of which are singletons, and about 6.4% rests with the top ten. Sequenced: CD4+ T cells sorted from blood. All receptors derive from a human donor with alopecia areata.

Note on this clone: Other DNA sequences within the sample encode an identical CDR3. V is TRBV29-1 and J is TRBJ1-2; D gene ambiguous. This CDR3 is built from 12 residues. Germline assignment: CDR1 SQVTM and CDR2 ANQGSEA. V was cut by 1 base and J by 7 bases, with 10 bases left in between. This CDR3 reads CSVEGSGGGYTF. The CDR3 nucleotides read TGCAGCGTTGAAGGTTCCGGCGGTGGCTACACCTTC.

Only a few counts were recorded for this clone. The V gene is TRBV7-9, the J gene TRBJ2-7; TRBD2 is a possible D gene (7 bases). Per germline, CDR1 SEHNR and CDR2 FQNEAQ (reference sequence). V lost 0 bases and J 6 bases, leaving 15 bases between the germline ends. This CDR3 has 15 residues. CDR3 DNA sequence: TGTGCCAGCAGCTTAGCGTCCCTGGGGGGGCTCGAGCAGTACTTC. It yields the protein CASSLASLGGLEQYF. Together with reference TRBV7-9 and TRBJ2-7, the CDR3 gives the full variable domain: DTGVSQNPRHKITKRGQNVTFRCDPISEHNRLYWYRQTLGQGPEFLTYFQNEAQLEKSRLLSDRFSAERPKGSFSTLEIQRTEQGDSAMYLCASSLASLGGLEQYFGPGTRLTVT.

This clone was observed a single time. This rearrangement joins TRBV9 to TRBJ2-1; a possible D gene is TRBD1 (6 bases). The CDR3 loop spans 14 amino acids. Trimming shortened V by 7 bases and J by 4 bases, and 15 bases separated the two germline ends. Germline-derived CDR1 and CDR2 are SGDLS and YYNGEE. CDR3 sequence (DNA): TGTGCCAGCGGGACCCTCGGACAGTACAATGAGCAGTTCTTC. Its translation is CASGTLGQYNEQFF.

The sample holds a few counts of this clone. The chain has TRBV19 and TRBJ2-4, with D unclear. The CDR3 is made up of 15 amino acids. Germline V gene sequence: CDR1 LNHDA, CDR2 SQIVND (reference sequence). The germline V and J ends were trimmed by 5 bases and 3 bases, with 14 bases remaining between them. The CDR3 sequence: CASSPRIVGKNIQYF. The CDR3 DNA reads as TGTGCCAGTAGTCCCCGGATCGTGGGCAAAAACATTCAGTACTTC.

This chain links TRBV12-5 with TRBJ2-4; TRBD2 matches 10 bases. CDR3 length: 17 amino acids. The germline gives CDR1 LGHNT, CDR2 FRNRAP. V dropped 4 bases and J dropped 3; count of bases not matched to a gene: 9. The CDR3 spells CASGYAGTSAGKNIQYF. The DNA for the CDR3 is TGTGCTAGTGGTTACGCCGGGACTAGCGCAGGCAAAAACATTCAGTACTTC.

This clone was counted a few times. J is TRBJ1-2 and V is TRBV19; TRBD1 is a possible D gene (5 bases). The germline gives CDR1 LNHDA, CDR2 SQIVND (reference sequence). V was trimmed by 3 bases and J by 0 bases, leaving 11 bases between them. CDR3 length equals 15 residues. CDR3 protein: CASSIWPGTNYGYTF. The CDR3 bases are TGTGCCAGTAGTATTTGGCCAGGGACTAACTATGGCTACACCTTC.

The genes are TRBV4-1 and TRBJ2-4; D is tentatively TRBD1 or TRBD2 (5 bases each). Per the germline V gene, CDR1 is MGHRA and CDR2 is YSYEKL. V was clipped by 3 bases and J by 0 bases, with 15 bases between them. CDR3 length: 17 amino acids. The CDR3 region has the DNA TGCGCCAGCAGCCACAGGGACGGCAGAATAGCCAAAAACATTCAGTACTTC. It yields the protein CASSHRDGRIAKNIQYF.

This clone was found a few times. This chain links TRBV7-9 with TRBJ2-5; tentatively, D is TRBD2 (6 bases). Germline CDR1 and CDR2: SEHNR and FQNEAQ (reference sequence). The V and J ends lost 5 bases and 4 bases respectively, with 14 bases between them. There are 14 residues in the CDR3. The CDR3 nucleotides read TGTGCCAGCAGCACCCCGGGGGTGCCAGAGACCCAGTACTTC. This encodes CASSTPGVPETQYF.